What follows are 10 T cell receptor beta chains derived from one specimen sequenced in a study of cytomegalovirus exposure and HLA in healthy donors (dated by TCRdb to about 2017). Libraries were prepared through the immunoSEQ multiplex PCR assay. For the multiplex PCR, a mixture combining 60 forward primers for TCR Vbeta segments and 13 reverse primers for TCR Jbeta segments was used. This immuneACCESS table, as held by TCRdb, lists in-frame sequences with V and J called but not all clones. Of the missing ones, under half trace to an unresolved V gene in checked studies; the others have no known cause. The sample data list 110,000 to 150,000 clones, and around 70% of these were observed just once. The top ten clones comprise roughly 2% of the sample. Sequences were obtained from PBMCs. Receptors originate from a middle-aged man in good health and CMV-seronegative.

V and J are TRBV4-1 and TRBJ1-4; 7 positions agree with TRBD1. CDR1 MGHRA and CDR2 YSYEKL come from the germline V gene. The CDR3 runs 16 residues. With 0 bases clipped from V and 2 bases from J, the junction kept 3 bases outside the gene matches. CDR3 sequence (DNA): TGCGCCAGCAGCCAAGAATCACAGGGGACTAATGAAAAACTGTTTTTT. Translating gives CASSQESQGTNEKLFF.

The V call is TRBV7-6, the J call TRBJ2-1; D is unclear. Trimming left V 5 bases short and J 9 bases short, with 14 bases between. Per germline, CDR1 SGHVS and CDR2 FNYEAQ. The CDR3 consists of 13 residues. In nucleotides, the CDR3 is TGTGCCAGCAGCCAAACCCTAGGAACTGAGCAGTTCTTC. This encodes CASSQTLGTEQFF. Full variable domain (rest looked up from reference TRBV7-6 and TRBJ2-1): GAGVSQSPRYKVTKRGQDVALRCDPISGHVSLYWYRQALGQGPEFLTYFNYEAQQDKSGLPNDRFSAERPEGSISTLTIQRTEQRDSAMYRCASSQTLGTEQFFGPGTRLTVL.

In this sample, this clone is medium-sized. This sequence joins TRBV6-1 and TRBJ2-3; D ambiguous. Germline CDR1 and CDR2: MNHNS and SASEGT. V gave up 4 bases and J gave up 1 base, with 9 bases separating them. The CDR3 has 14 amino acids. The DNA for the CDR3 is TGTGCCAGCAGTGGACTTCTAGGCACAGATACGCAGTATTTT. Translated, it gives CASSGLLGTDTQYF.

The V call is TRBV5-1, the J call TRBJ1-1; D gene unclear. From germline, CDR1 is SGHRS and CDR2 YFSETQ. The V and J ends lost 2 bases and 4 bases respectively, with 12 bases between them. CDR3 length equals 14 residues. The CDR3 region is CASSFGEVSTEAFF. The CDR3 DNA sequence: TGCGCCAGCAGCTTCGGGGAGGTTAGCACTGAAGCTTTCTTT. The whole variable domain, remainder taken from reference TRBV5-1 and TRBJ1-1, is KAGVTQTPRYLIKTRGQQVTLSCSPISGHRSVSWYQQTPGQGLQFLFEYFSETQRNKGNFPGRFSGRQFSNSRSEMNVSTLELGDSALYLCASSFGEVSTEAFFGQGTRLTVV.

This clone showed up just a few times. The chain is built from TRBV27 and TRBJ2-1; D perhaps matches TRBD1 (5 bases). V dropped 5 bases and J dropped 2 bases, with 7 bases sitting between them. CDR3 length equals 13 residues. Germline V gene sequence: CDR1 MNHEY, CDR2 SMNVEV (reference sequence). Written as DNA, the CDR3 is TGTGCCAGCAGTCCAGGGACCTACAATGAGCAGTTCTTC. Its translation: CASSPGTYNEQFF.

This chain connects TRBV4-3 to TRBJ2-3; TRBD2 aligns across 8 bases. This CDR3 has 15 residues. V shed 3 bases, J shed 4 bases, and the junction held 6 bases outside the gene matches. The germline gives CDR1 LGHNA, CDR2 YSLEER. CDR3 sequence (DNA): TGCGCCAGCAGCCATAACGGGAGGGCCTCAGATACGCAGTATTTT. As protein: CASSHNGRASDTQYF.

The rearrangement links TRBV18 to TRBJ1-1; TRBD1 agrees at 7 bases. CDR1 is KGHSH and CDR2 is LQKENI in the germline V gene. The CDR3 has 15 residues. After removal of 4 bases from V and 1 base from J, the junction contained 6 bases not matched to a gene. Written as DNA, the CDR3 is TGTGCCAGCTCACTTTCAGCAGGGGGGAACACTGAAGCTTTCTTT. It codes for CASSLSAGGNTEAFF.

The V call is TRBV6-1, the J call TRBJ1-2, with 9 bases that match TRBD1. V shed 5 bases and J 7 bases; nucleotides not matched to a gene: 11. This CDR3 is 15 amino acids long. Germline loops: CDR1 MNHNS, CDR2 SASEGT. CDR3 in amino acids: CASSPPRQGGLGYTF. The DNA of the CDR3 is TGTGCCAGCAGTCCCCCCAGACAGGGGGGACTTGGCTACACCTTC.

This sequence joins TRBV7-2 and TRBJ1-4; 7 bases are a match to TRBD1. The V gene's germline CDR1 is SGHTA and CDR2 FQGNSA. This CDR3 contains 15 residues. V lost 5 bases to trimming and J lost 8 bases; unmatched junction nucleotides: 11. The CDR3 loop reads CASSPPGQTGEKLFF. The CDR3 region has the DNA TGTGCCAGCAGCCCACCGGGACAGACAGGGGAAAAACTGTTTTTT.

For the CDR3, the DNA is TGCGCCAGCAGCCAAGGACTAGCGGGAGGGCTGACCAAAAACATTCAGTACTTC. Residues: CASSQGLAGGLTKNIQYF. The chain joins TRBV4-1 to TRBJ2-4; 14 bases align to TRBD2. The J segment lost 2 bases and the V segment lost 1 base, leaving 4 bases of the junction unmatched. The length of the CDR3 is 18 residues. Germline V gene data show CDR1 as MGHRA and CDR2 as YSYEKL.